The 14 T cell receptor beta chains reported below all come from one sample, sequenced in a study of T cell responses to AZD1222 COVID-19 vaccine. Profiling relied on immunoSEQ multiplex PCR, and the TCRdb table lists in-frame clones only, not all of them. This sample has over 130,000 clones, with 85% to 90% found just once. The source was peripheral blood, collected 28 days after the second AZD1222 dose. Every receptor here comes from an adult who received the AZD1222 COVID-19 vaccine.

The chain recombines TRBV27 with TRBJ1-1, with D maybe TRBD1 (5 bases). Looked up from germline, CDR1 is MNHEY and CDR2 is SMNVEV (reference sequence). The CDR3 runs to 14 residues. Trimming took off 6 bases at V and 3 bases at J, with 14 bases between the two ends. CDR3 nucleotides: TGTGCCAGCAGCCTAGGAGGGGAGGACACTGAAGCTTTCTTT. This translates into CASSLGGEDTEAFF.

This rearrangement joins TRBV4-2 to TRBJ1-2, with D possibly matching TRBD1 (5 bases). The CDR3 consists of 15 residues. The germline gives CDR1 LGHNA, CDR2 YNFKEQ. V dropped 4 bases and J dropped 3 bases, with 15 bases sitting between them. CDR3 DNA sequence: TGTGCCAGCAGCCGTAGTCTGGGGGGTGACTATGGCTACACCTTC. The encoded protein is CASSRSLGGDYGYTF.

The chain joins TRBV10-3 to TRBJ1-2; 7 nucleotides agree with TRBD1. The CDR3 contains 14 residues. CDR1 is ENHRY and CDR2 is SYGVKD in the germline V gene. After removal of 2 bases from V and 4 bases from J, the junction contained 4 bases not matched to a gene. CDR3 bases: TGTGCCATCAGTGAGAACAGGGGCGGCTATGGCTACACCTTC. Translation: CAISENRGGYGYTF.

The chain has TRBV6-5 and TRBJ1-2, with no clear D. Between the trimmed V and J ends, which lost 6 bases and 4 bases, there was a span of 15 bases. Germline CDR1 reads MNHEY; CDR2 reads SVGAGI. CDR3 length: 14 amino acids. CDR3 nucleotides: TGTGCCAGCAGCCGGACTGAATCCGGCTATGGCTACACCTTC. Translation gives CASSRTESGYGYTF.

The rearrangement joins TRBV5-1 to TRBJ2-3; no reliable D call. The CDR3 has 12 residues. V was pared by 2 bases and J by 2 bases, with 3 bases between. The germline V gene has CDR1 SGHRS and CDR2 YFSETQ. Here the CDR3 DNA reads TGCGCCAGCAGCTTTTACACAGATACGCAGTATTTT. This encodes CASSFYTDTQYF.

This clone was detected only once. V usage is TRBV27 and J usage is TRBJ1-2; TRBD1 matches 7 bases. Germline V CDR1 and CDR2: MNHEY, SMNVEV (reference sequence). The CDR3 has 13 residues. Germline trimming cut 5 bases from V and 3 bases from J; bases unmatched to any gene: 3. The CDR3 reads CASSGDRDYGYTF. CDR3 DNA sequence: TGTGCCAGCAGTGGAGACAGGGACTATGGCTACACCTTC.

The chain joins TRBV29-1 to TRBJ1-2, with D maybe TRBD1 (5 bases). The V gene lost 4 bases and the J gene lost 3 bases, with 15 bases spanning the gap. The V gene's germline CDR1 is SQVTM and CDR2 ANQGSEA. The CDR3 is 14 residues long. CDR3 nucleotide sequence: TGCAGCGTTGTCAAAGGGGCCACACACTATGGCTACACCTTC. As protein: CSVVKGATHYGYTF. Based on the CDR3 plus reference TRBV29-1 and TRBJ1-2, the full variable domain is SAVISQKPSRDICQRGTSLTIQCQVDSQVTMMFWYRQQPGQSLTLIATANQGSEATYESGFVIDKFPISRPNLTFSTLTVSNMSPEDSSIYLCSVVKGATHYGYTFGSGTRLTVV.

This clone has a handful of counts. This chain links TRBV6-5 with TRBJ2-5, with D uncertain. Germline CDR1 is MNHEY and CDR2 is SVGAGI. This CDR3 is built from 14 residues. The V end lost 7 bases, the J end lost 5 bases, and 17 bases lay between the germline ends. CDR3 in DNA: TGTGCCAGCACCGACCGCGGACCGGGCGAGACCCAGTACTTC. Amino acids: CASTDRGPGETQYF.

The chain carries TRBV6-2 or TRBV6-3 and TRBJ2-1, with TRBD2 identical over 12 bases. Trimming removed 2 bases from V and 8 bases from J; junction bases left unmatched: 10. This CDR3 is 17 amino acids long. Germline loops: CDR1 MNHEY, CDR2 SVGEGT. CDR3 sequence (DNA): TGTGCCAGCAGTTACGCGGGGCTAGCGGGAGGGCCCGATGAGCAGTTCTTC. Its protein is CASSYAGLAGGPDEQFF.

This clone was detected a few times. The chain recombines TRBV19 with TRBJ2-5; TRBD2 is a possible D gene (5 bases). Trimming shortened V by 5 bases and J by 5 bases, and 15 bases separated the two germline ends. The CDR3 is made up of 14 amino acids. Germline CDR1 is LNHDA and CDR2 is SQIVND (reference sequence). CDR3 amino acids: CASSGIRTAETQYF. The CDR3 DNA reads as TGTGCCAGTAGTGGTATAAGGACTGCGGAGACCCAGTACTTC.

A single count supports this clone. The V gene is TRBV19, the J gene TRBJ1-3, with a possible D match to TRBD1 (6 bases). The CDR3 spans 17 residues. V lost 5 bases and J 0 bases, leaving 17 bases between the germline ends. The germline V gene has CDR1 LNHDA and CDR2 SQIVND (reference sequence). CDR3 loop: CASSPSGTPRSGNTIYF. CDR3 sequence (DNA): TGTGCCAGTAGTCCCTCCGGGACACCTCGCTCTGGAAACACCATATATTTT. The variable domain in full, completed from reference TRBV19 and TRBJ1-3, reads DGGITQSPKYLFRKEGQNVTLSCEQNLNHDAMYWYRQDPGQGLRLIYYSQIVNDFQKGDIAEGYSVSREKKESFPLTVTSAQKNPTAFYLCASSPSGTPRSGNTIYFGEGSWLTVV.

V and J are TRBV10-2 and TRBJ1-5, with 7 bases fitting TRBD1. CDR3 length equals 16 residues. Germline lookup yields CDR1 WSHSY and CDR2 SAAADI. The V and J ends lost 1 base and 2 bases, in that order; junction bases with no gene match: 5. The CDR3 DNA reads TGCGCCAGCAGTGAGTTGGTCCAGGGGGGCAATCAGCCCCAGCATTTT. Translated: CASSELVQGGNQPQHF.

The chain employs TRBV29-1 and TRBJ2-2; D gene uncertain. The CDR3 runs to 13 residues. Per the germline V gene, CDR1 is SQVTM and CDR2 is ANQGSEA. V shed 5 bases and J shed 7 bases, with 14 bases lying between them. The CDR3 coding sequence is TGCAGCGTTACCCCTTATTCGCGCGGGGAGCTGTTTTTT. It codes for CSVTPYSRGELFF.

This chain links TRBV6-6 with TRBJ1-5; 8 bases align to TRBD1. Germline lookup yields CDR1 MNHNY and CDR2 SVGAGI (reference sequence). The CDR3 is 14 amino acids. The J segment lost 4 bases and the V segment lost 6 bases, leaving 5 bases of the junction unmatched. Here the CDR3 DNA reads TGTGCCAGCAGCCCGCGACAGGGGAATCAGCCCCAGCATTTT. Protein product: CASSPRQGNQPQHF.